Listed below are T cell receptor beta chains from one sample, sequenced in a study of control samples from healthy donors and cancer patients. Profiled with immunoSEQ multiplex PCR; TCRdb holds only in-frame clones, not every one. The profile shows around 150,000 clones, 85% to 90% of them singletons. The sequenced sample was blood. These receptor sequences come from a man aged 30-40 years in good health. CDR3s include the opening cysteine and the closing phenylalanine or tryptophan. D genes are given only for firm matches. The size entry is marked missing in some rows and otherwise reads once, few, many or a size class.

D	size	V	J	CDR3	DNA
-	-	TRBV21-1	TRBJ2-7	CASSRDRVNEQYF	TGTGCCAGCAGTAGGGACAGGGTGAACGAGCAGTACTTC
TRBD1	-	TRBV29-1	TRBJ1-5	CSVGGAKDQPQHF	TGCAGCGTAGGGGGCGCGAAGGATCAGCCCCAGCATTTT
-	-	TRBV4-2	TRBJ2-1	CASSQDMEEQFF	TGTGCCAGCAGCCAAGATATGGAGGAGCAGTTCTTC
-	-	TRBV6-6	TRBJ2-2	CASSRPGQNTGELFF	TGTGCCAGCAGCCGACCGGGACAGAACACCGGGGAGCTGTTTTTT
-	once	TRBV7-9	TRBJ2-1	CASSSEASNEQFF	TGTGCCAGCAGCTCAGAAGCTTCCAATGAGCAGTTCTTC
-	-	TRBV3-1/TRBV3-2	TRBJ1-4	CASSQGLRADEKLFF	TGTGCCAGCAGCCAGGGACTCAGGGCGGATGAAAAACTGTTTTTT
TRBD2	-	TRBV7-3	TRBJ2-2	CASSRRTSGSGGELFF	TGTGCCAGCAGCAGACGGACTAGCGGGAGTGGCGGGGAGCTGTTTTTT
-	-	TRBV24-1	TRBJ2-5	CATSDSPGWKTQYF	TGTGCCACCAGTGATTCCCCAGGGTGGAAGACCCAGTACTTC
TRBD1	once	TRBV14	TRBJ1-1	CASSQQGGSEAFF	TGTGCCAGCAGCCAACAAGGGGGCAGTGAAGCTTTCTTT
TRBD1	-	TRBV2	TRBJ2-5	CASSPGQGAGETQYF	TGTGCCAGCAGCCCGGGACAGGGGGCCGGTGAGACCCAGTACTTC
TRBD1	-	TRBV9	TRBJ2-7	CASSRQGAEQYF	TGTGCCAGCAGCCGACAGGGGGCCGAGCAGTACTTC
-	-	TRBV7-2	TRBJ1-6	CASSLEEAGPQVNSPLHF	TGTGCCAGCAGCTTAGAGGAGGCGGGGCCTCAGGTCAATTCACCCCTCCACTTT
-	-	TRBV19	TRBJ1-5	CASSIWGTDQPQHF	TGTGCCAGTAGTATATGGGGGACGGATCAGCCCCAGCATTTT
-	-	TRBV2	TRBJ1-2	CASRVGQIYGYTF	TGTGCCAGCAGAGTTGGACAGATCTATGGCTACACCTTC
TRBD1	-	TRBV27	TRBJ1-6	CASSAPGTGGSSYNSPLHF	TGTGCCAGCAGCGCTCCCGGGACAGGGGGTAGCTCCTATAATTCACCCCTCCACTTT
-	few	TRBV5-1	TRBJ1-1	CASSLAGSQEAFF	TGCGCCAGCAGCTTGGCCGGAAGCCAGGAAGCTTTCTTT
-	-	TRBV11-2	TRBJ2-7	CASSSTGPYEQYF	TGTGCCAGCAGCTCGACAGGACCCTACGAGCAGTACTTC
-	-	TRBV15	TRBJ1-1	CATSGDLMNTEAFF	TGTGCCACCAGCGGGGATCTCATGAACACTGAAGCTTTCTTT
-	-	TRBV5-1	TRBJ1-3	CASSLGVYSGNTIYF	TGCGCCAGCAGCTTGGGCGTCTACTCTGGAAACACCATATATTTT
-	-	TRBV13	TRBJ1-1	CASSLGGSGTEAFF	TGTGCCAGCAGCCTAGGGGGATCAGGGACTGAAGCTTTCTTT
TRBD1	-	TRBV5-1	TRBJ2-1	CASSLKTGVFDNEQFF	TGCGCCAGCAGCTTAAAGACAGGGGTTTTTGACAATGAGCAGTTCTTC
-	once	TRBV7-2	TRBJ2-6	CASSLDRVFGANVLTF	TGTGCCAGCAGCTTAGACAGGGTTTTTGGGGCCAACGTCCTGACTTTC